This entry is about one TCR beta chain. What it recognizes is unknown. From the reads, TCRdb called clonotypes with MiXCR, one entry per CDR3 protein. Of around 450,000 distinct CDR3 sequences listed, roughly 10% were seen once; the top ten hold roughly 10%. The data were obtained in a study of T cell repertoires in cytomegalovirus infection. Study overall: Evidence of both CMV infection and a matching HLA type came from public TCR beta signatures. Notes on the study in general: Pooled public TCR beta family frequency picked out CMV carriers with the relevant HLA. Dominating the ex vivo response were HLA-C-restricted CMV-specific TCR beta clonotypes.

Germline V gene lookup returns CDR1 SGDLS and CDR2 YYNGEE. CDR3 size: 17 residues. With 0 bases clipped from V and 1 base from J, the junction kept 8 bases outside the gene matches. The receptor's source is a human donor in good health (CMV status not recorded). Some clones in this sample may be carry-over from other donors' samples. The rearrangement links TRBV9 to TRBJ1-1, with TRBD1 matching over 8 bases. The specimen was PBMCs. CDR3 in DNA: TGTGCCAGCAGCGTAGCGCAGGGGGCCGATCCGAACACTGAAGCTTTCTTT. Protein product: CASSVAQGADPNTEAFF.